The 18 T cell receptor beta chains listed next were all sequenced from one sample in a study of early T cells in non-severe SARS-CoV-2 infection. MiXCR was run by TCRdb on the 5' RACE reads, yielding one entry per CDR3 protein. The sample includes 25,000 to 35,000 distinct CDR3 sequences, 5% to 6.5% seen only once; the top ten take about 35%. The sample consisted of whole blood, taken at baseline. The source of these receptors is an adult who was a healthcare worker with PCR-confirmed SARS-CoV-2 infection or an uninfected control (not recorded which).

The rearrangement uses TRBV5-1 and TRBJ1-1; 11 positions match TRBD1. V was clipped by 4 bases and J by 4 bases; unmatched bases: 3. CDR1 is SGHRS and CDR2 is YFSETQ in the germline V gene. CDR3 length: 14 residues. CDR3 in amino acids: CASSQGQGVTEAFF. The CDR3 DNA sequence: TGCGCCAGCAGCCAGGGACAGGGGGTCACTGAAGCTTTCTTT.

This clonotype was counted ten times or more. J is TRBJ2-5 and V is TRBV19; D is possibly TRBD1 (6 bases). Trimming took off 6 bases at V and 1 base at J, with 12 bases between the two ends. The CDR3 runs to 14 residues. Germline CDR1 reads LNHDA; CDR2 reads SQIVND (reference sequence). CDR3 residues: CASSALDSQETQYF. In DNA, the CDR3 is TGTGCCAGTAGCGCCTTGGACAGCCAAGAGACCCAGTACTTC.

This clonotype was counted at least ten times. The chain has TRBV4-1 and TRBJ1-3; D gene unclear. The germline gives CDR1 MGHRA, CDR2 YSYEKL. CDR3 length equals 15 residues. The V gene lost 4 bases and the J gene lost 0 bases, with 10 bases spanning the gap. DNA of the CDR3: TGCGCCAGCAGCCCGGACCAGTTCTCTGGAAACACCATATATTTT. The encoded protein is CASSPDQFSGNTIYF.

This clonotype was observed a few times. This rearrangement joins TRBV20-1 to TRBJ1-2, with a possible D match to TRBD1 (6 bases). V gave up 2 bases and J gave up 6 bases, with 13 bases separating them. This CDR3 spans 13 amino acids. Germline V CDR1 and CDR2: DFQATT, SNEGSKA (reference sequence). The CDR3 DNA reads TGCAGTGCTAGATCAACAGGGTTCGATGGCTACACCTTC. This encodes CSARSTGFDGYTF.

Many counts were recorded for this clonotype. The V gene is TRBV18, the J gene TRBJ2-3; D unresolved. Trimming removed 3 bases at V and 4 bases at J, with 5 bases between. Germline V gene sequence: CDR1 KGHSH, CDR2 LQKENI. The CDR3 is 12 amino acids. The CDR3 loop reads CASSPSADTQYF. In DNA, the CDR3 is TGTGCCAGCTCACCGTCCGCAGATACGCAGTATTTT.

The sample holds many counts of this clonotype. The V call is TRBV12-3 or TRBV12-4, the J call TRBJ2-2, with TRBD1 matching 9 bases. This CDR3 is 16 amino acids long. V was pared by 6 bases and J by 2 bases, with 7 bases of the junction left unmatched. The CDR3 nucleotides read TGTGCCAGCAGCATGGGACAGGGTGTTAACACCGGGGAGCTGTTTTTT. This sequence encodes CASSMGQGVNTGELFF.

The genes are TRBV25-1 and TRBJ2-3; 7 bases agree with TRBD2. V shed 5 bases and J 2 bases; nucleotides not matched to a gene: 7. This CDR3 spans 15 amino acids. CDR1 and CDR2 (germline): MGHDK, SYGVNS. The CDR3 coding sequence is TGTGCCAGCAGTCCCGGGACTACACCCACAGATACGCAGTATTTT. This gives the protein CASSPGTTPTDTQYF.

The V and J genes are TRBV7-6 and TRBJ1-2, with D unclear. The CDR3 totals 16 residues. V was trimmed by 5 bases and J by 1 base, leaving 17 bases between them. Germline values: CDR1 SGHVS, CDR2 FNYEAQ. The CDR3 region is CASSSRRAGVNYGYTF. DNA of the CDR3: TGTGCCAGCAGCAGTAGGCGGGCCGGGGTTAACTATGGCTACACCTTC.

This clonotype was counted many times. V is TRBV20-1 and J is TRBJ2-1; 12 nucleotides align to TRBD2. CDR1 is DFQATT and CDR2 is SNEGSKA in the germline V gene (reference sequence). Trimming cost V 0 bases and J 4 bases; bases outside gene matches: 7. The CDR3 spans 17 residues. CDR3 coding DNA: TGCAGTGCTAGAGATCCGACTAGCGGGAGATGGTACAATGAGCAGTTCTTC. This encodes CSARDPTSGRWYNEQFF.

Only one count was recorded for this clonotype. The chain recombines TRBV7-9 with TRBJ1-2; 7 nucleotides line up with TRBD1. After removal of 1 base from V and 4 bases from J, the junction contained 12 bases not matched to a gene. CDR3 size: 17 residues. Germline CDR1 and CDR2: SEHNR and FQNEAQ (reference sequence). The CDR3 DNA is TGTGCCAGCAGCTTAGATGGGACAGATGGATCGGCCTATGGCTACACCTTC. Translation gives CASSLDGTDGSAYGYTF. Drawing the rest from reference TRBV7-9 and TRBJ1-2, the complete variable domain is DTGVSQNPRHKITKRGQNVTFRCDPISEHNRLYWYRQTLGQGPEFLTYFQNEAQLEKSRLLSDRFSAERPKGSFSTLEIQRTEQGDSAMYLCASSLDGTDGSAYGYTFGSGTRLTVV.

The chain couples TRBV7-3 to TRBJ2-1, with 11 nucleotides matching TRBD2. The V gene end was trimmed by 4 bases and the J gene end by 2 bases; junction bases not matched to a gene: 4. The V gene's germline CDR1 is SGHTA and CDR2 FQGTGA. The CDR3 is 16 amino acids. CDR3 nucleotide sequence: TGTGCCAGCAGCTCCGGACTAGCGGGCCCCTACAATGAGCAGTTCTTC. Its translation is CASSSGLAGPYNEQFF.

The V and J genes are TRBV3-1 and TRBJ2-2, with 8 bases fitting TRBD2. V gave up 4 bases and J gave up 4 bases; unmatched junction bases: 5. Per germline, CDR1 LGHDT and CDR2 YNNKEL (reference sequence). This CDR3 contains 15 residues. The chain's CDR3 is CASSRRLAITGELFF. The CDR3 DNA reads TGTGCCAGCAGCCGAAGACTAGCGATCACCGGGGAGCTGTTTTTT. Supplemented by reference TRBV3-1 and TRBJ2-2, the full variable domain reads DTAVSQTPKYLVTQMGNDKSIKCEQNLGHDTMYWYKQDSKKFLKIMFSYNNKELIINETVPNRFSPKSPDKAHLNLHINSLELGDSAVYFCASSRRLAITGELFFGEGSRLTVL.

This clonotype was recorded at least ten times. V is TRBV5-4 and J is TRBJ2-3, with TRBD2 matching 10 bases. This CDR3 spans 16 amino acids. Germline-derived CDR1 and CDR2 are SGHNT and YYREEE (reference sequence). The trim removed 4 bases at V and 4 bases at J, leaving 9 bases unmatched. The CDR3 coding sequence is TGTGCCAGCAGCCTCCCCCTAGCGGGAGACGCAGATACGCAGTATTTT. Encoded protein: CASSLPLAGDADTQYF.

This clonotype was observed at least ten times. The V call is TRBV20-1, the J call TRBJ1-6; TRBD1 is a possible D gene (5 bases). Germline loops: CDR1 DFQATT, CDR2 SNEGSKA (reference sequence). This CDR3 has 15 amino acids. The CDR3 DNA reads as TGCAGCGCGATTTACCAGGGACGGACAAATTCACCCCTCCACTTT. Translated: CSAIYQGRTNSPLHF.

This clonotype was detected many times. The chain uses TRBV7-9 and TRBJ2-3; D is ambiguous. Looked up from germline, CDR1 is SEHNR and CDR2 is FQNEAQ (reference sequence). With 1 base removed from V and 6 bases from J, the gap between germline ends came to 5 bases. The CDR3 consists of 12 residues. CDR3 sequence (DNA): TGTGCCAGCAGCTTAGGGCGGGATACGCAGTATTTT. This translates into CASSLGRDTQYF.

The chain uses TRBV6-2 or TRBV6-3 and TRBJ1-1; D gene ambiguous. Germline-derived CDR1 and CDR2 are MNHEY and SVGEGT. Trimming took 7 bases from V and 0 from J, leaving 12 bases between them. The CDR3 consists of 14 residues. The CDR3 loop is CASTEPLMNTEAFF. Here the CDR3 DNA reads TGTGCCAGCACCGAGCCTTTGATGAACACTGAAGCTTTCTTT.

This clonotype was recorded many times. The chain couples TRBV5-4 to TRBJ2-7; D ambiguous. The germline V gene has CDR1 SGHNT and CDR2 YYREEE (reference sequence). V dropped 0 bases and J dropped 3 bases, with 7 bases sitting between them. The CDR3 extends over 13 amino acids. The DNA for the CDR3 is TGTGCCAGCAGCTTGGACGGAATCTACGAGCAGTACTTC. Its protein product is CASSLDGIYEQYF.

Points on this clonotype: A much larger clonotype is one base distant, so this may be a read error. V gene TRBV7-2 combines with J gene TRBJ2-2, with D maybe TRBD1 (5 bases). Germline V CDR1 and CDR2: SGHTA, FQGNSA. The CDR3 runs to 14 residues. CDR3 loop: CASSRQRNAGELFF. The CDR3 nucleotides read TGTGCCAGCAGCCGACAGAGGAACGCCGGGGAGCTGTTTTTT.